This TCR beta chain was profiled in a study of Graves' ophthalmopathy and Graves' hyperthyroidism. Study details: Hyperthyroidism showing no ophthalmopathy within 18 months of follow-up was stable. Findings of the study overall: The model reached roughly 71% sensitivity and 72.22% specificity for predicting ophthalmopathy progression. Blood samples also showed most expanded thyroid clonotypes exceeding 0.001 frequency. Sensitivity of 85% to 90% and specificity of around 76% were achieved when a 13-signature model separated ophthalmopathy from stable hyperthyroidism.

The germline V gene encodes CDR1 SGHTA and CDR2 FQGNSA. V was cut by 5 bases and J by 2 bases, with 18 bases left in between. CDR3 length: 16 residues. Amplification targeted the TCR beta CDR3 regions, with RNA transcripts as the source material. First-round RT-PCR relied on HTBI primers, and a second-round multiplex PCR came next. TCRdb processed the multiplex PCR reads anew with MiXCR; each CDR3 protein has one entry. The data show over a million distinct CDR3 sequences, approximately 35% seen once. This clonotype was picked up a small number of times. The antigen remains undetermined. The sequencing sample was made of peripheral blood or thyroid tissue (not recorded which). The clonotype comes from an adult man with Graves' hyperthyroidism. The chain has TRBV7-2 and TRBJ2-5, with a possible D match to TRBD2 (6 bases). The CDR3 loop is CASSPGLRSGQETQYF. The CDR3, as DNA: TGTGCCAGCAGCCCCGGTCTTCGTAGCGGTCAAGAGACCCAGTACTTC.